The next 4 T cell receptor beta chains were all read from a single sample in a study of shared clonotypes between healthy human individuals. Clones were read by immunoSEQ multiplex PCR, and TCRdb kept only the in-frame ones, dropping some. Among fewer than 1.4 million clones listed, about four fifths were seen once. Sequenced sample: memory CD4+ T cells from PBMCs. The subset: CD45RA-negative fraction. The receptors come from a man between 18 and 35 years old in good health. Some clones in this sample may be carry-over from other donors' samples.

The J gene is TRBJ2-7, the V gene TRBV28; perhaps TRBD2 as D (6 bases). With 6 bases removed from V and 7 bases from J, the gap between germline ends came to 22 bases. This CDR3 has 15 residues. CDR1 is MDHEN and CDR2 is SYDVKM in the germline V gene. The DNA for the CDR3 is TGTGCCAGCAGGATAGGGGAGGAAAACTTGCGAGAGCAGTACTTC. Translating it yields CASRIGEENLREQYF.

The chain recombines TRBV18 with TRBJ1-2, with D unclear. CDR3 size: 15 residues. Germline CDR1 reads KGHSH; CDR2 reads LQKENI. The V gene lost 4 bases and the J gene lost 8 bases, with 20 bases spanning the gap. CDR3 region: CASSRTGGDEGGYTF. The CDR3 DNA is TGTGCCAGCTCACGGACCGGCGGGGATGAGGGCGGCTACACCTTC.

The chain links TRBV10-1 to TRBJ2-2; a weak D match, TRBD1 (6 bases). From germline, CDR1 is WNHNN and CDR2 SYGVQD (reference sequence). V dropped 0 bases and J dropped 4 bases, with 15 bases sitting between them. The CDR3 is 17 amino acids. CDR3 DNA: TGCGCCAGCAGTGAGTCCAGACAGGTTATTGGCACCGGGGAGCTGTTTTTT. Translating it yields CASSESRQVIGTGELFF.

The chain joins TRBV25-1 to TRBJ1-6; perhaps TRBD1 as D (5 bases). Germline assignment: CDR1 MGHDK and CDR2 SYGVNS. Trimming pared 1 base from V and 5 bases from J, leaving 12 bases between. The CDR3 totals 16 residues. CDR3 sequence reads: CASSESRGIDNSPLHF. DNA for the CDR3: TGTGCCAGCAGTGAATCCCGGGGGATAGATAATTCACCCCTCCACTTT. Complete variable domain (other parts from reference TRBV25-1 and TRBJ1-6): EADIYQTPRYLVIGTGKKITLECSQTMGHDKMYWYQQDPGMELHLIHYSYGVNSTEKGDLSSESTVSRIRTEHFPLTLESARPSHTSQYLCASSESRGIDNSPLHFGNGTRLTVT.